The clone carrying this T cell receptor beta chain is categorized as medium-sized. The antigen remains unidentified. The CDR3 runs 16 residues. V was shortened by 4 bases and J by 4 bases, with 16 bases between the two germline ends. The germline gives CDR1 MRHNA, CDR2 SNTAGT. Some clones are missing from TCRdb's copy, which holds only in-frame ones; the method was immunoSEQ multiplex PCR. Of tens of thousands of clones listed, 75% to 85% were seen once; the top ten hold over 20%. The source of the sample is a study of PD-1 blockade in mismatch repair-deficient tumors. Study-level results: After pembrolizumab, tumor-resident clones rose rapidly, then generally contracted before radiologic responses.

Every patient had mismatch repair deficiency by PCR or immunohistochemistry. This receptor was identified in an adult with mismatch repair-deficient cancer. V is TRBV6-4 and J is TRBJ2-2; perhaps TRBD2 as D (6 bases). This specimen consisted of peripheral blood, obtained 4 weeks after starting pembrolizumab. Written as DNA, the CDR3 is TGTGCCAGCAGTGGAAAGGAGGGAATGAGCACCGGGGAGCTGTTTTTT. Translated: CASSGKEGMSTGELFF.